Listed below are T cell receptor beta chains from one sample, sequenced in a study of blood T cell repertoires in COVID-19. Assay used: immunoSEQ multiplex PCR; TCRdb lists only in-frame clones, some missing. The sample contains about 250,000 clones, approximately 88% of which appear only once. Sequenced input: peripheral blood. The receptors were gathered from a woman aged 25 to 39 with COVID-19, enrolled during active disease. The CDR3 runs from the conserved cysteine through the conserved F or W. A D gene is named only where the DNA matches it firmly. For some rows the clone size is stated as once, few or many, or as a class when expanded; others skip it.

length	V	size	D	J	CDR3	DNA
13	TRBV5-6	once	-	TRBJ1-1	CASSFDRNTEAFF	TGTGCCAGCAGCTTTGACAGGAACACTGAAGCTTTCTTT
14	TRBV10-3	-	TRBD1	TRBJ2-1	CASRDREYYNEQFF	TGTGCCAGCCGAGACAGGGAATACTACAATGAGCAGTTCTTC
15	TRBV27	-	-	TRBJ2-5	CASSPGLTVQETQYF	TGTGCCAGCAGCCCGGGACTGACGGTCCAAGAGACCCAGTACTTC
13	TRBV6-5	-	TRBD1	TRBJ1-2	CASSRDRFTGYTF	TGTGCCAGCAGTCGGGACAGATTCACCGGCTACACCTTC
17	TRBV7-2	-	-	TRBJ1-2	CASSPQHGRGSNYGYTF	TGTGCCAGCAGCCCACAACATGGGAGGGGCTCTAACTATGGCTACACCTTC
16	TRBV9	-	TRBD2	TRBJ2-2	CASSTRLAGVLGELFF	TGTGCCAGCAGCACCCGACTAGCGGGAGTTCTCGGGGAGCTGTTTTTT
13	TRBV7-2	-	-	TRBJ2-1	CASSLGTMNEQFF	TGTGCCAGCAGCTTAGGGACTATGAATGAGCAGTTCTTC
15	TRBV7-2	-	TRBD2	TRBJ2-5	CASSLSGSKKETQYF	TGTGCCAGCAGCCTTAGCGGGAGCAAAAAAGAGACCCAGTACTTC
16	TRBV4-3	few	-	TRBJ2-6	CASSQTGSSGANVLTF	TGCGCCAGCAGCCAAACAGGGAGCTCTGGGGCCAACGTCCTGACTTTC
14	TRBV2	-	TRBD1	TRBJ2-6	CASTRTGGGYVLTF	TGTGCCAGCACGAGGACAGGGGGTGGATACGTCCTGACTTTC
13	TRBV4-2	few	TRBD1	TRBJ2-7	CASSRTGHYEQYF	TGTGCCAGCAGCCGGACAGGCCACTACGAGCAGTACTTC
16	TRBV7-2	-	TRBD1	TRBJ1-1	CASSLVGQGWVTEAFF	TGTGCCAGCAGCTTAGTAGGACAGGGATGGGTCACTGAAGCTTTCTTT
17	TRBV5-1	-	-	TRBJ1-6	CASSLRVTSPYNSPLHF	TGCGCCAGCAGCTTGCGAGTCACCTCCCCCTATAATTCACCCCTCCACTTT
19	TRBV2	-	-	TRBJ1-5	CASSERRGRLNNSNQPQHF	TGTGCCAGCAGTGAAAGGAGGGGACGGTTAAACAATAGCAATCAGCCCCAGCATTTT
15	TRBV5-4	-	TRBD2	TRBJ2-1	CASSLNAGGYNEQFF	TGTGCCAGCAGCTTGAATGCGGGGGGTTACAATGAGCAGTTCTTC
17	TRBV3-1/TRBV3-2	few	TRBD2	TRBJ2-1	CASSQAGLAGFWDEQFF	TGTGCCAGCAGCCAAGCCGGACTAGCGGGATTTTGGGATGAGCAGTTCTTC
12	TRBV12-3/TRBV12-4	-	-	TRBJ2-5	CASSPGGETQYF	TGTGCCAGCAGTCCTGGAGGAGAGACCCAGTACTTC
13	TRBV27	-	-	TRBJ1-6	CASSLGGDSPLHF	TGTGCCAGCAGTTTAGGGGGGGATTCACCCCTCCACTTT